This note documents a single T cell receptor (beta chain) sequence. As handled by the study authors: Reference gene primer amplification yielded estimated nucleated cell counts. Assay used: immunoSEQ multiplex PCR; TCRdb lists only in-frame clones, some missing. That table furnishes V, J and clone size, whereas the DNA furnished D and trimming. Counted here are 150,000 or so clones, about 79% occurring once; the ten biggest clones make up about 29%. This CDR3 contains 13 residues. Between the trimmed V and J ends, which lost 5 bases and 5 bases, there was a span of 13 bases. In germline, CDR1 is SGHRS, CDR2 YFSETQ. The entry originates in a study of blood T cell repertoires in COVID-19. About the research overall: The analysed material was cDNA or gDNA that came from T cells, B-cell-depleted T cells, or PBMCs.

This TCR was sampled from a woman aged 55-75 years with acute or convalescent COVID-19. Sequencing was carried out using peripheral blood. The V and J genes are TRBV5-1 and TRBJ2-5, with D unresolved. As DNA, the CDR3 is TGCGCCAGCAGTTTGACCTCCAGGGAGACCCAGTACTTC. As protein: CASSLTSRETQYF.